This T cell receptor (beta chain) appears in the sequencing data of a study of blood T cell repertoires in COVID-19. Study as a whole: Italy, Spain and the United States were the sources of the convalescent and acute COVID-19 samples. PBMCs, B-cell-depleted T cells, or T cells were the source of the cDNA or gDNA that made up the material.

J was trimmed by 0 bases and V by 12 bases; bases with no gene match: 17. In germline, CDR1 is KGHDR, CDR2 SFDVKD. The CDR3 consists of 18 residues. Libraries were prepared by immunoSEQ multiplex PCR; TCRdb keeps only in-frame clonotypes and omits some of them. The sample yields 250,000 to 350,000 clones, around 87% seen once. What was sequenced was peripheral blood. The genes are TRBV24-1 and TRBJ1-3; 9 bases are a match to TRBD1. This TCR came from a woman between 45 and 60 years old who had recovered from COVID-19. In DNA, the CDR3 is TGTGCCCCACCAGGTCGTCGGACAGGGGAGAGCTCTGGAAACACCATATATTTT. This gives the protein CAPPGRRTGESSGNTIYF.